One T cell receptor beta chain is described in this entry. Its antigen is not identified. The data were taken from a study of siplizumab effects on memory and regulatory T cells. Study findings and constraints: Roughly 75-96% of proliferating CD4+ or CD8+ clones defied assignment to a naive or memory phenotype. Naive T cells, seemingly more diverse than memory cells, seemed major alloresponse contributors. Suppressive activity of Tregs proliferating in siplizumab cultures remained unconfirmed.

Measured with immunoSEQ multiplex PCR; TCRdb has only the in-frame clones, and not every one. This table holds roughly 110,000 clones, around 93% found once. The sample taken for sequencing was non-Treg CD4+ T cells sorted from blood. The TCR sequence derives from a human donor in good health.

CDR3 region: CASSPGWGGDEKLFF. CDR3 bases: TGTGCCAGCAGCCCTGGTTGGGGGGGGGATGAAAAACTGTTTTTT. The chain combines TRBV6-5 with TRBJ1-4, with D perhaps matching TRBD1 (5 bases). V was clipped by 6 bases and J by 6 bases, with 17 bases between them. CDR3 size: 15 residues. Germline values: CDR1 MNHEY, CDR2 SVGAGI.